This TCR beta chain emerged from a study of tumour-infiltrating T cells in Burkitt lymphoma. In the study overall: This cohort included all epidemiological subtypes of Burkitt lymphoma. Productive clonality predicted overall and progression-free survival. Study results and limitations: Several public clonotypes were shared across many Burkitt lymphoma patients.

The CDR3 loop spans 15 amino acids. The germline CDR1 and CDR2 sequences are SGHDT and YYEEEE. V was cut by 0 bases and J by 0 bases, with 9 bases left in between. The table came from immunoSEQ multiplex PCR; TCRdb's copy has only in-frame clones and leaves some out. Seen here are 45,000 to 60,000 clones, around a third observed once, and the top ten hold 2.9%. As concerns this clone: Its target is unknown.

The rearrangement uses TRBV5-6 and TRBJ2-5; no clear D. The sequence came from a human donor with Burkitt lymphoma. Material: tumor tissue. CDR3 sequence reads: CASSLVVQYQETQYF. As DNA, the CDR3 is TGTGCCAGCAGCTTGGTGGTTCAGTACCAAGAGACCCAGTACTTC. Full variable domain (missing parts from reference TRBV5-6 and TRBJ2-5): DAGVTQSPTHLIKTRGQQVTLRCSPKSGHDTVSWYQQALGQGPQFIFQYYEEEERQRGNFPDRFSGHQFPNYSSELNVNALLLGDSALYLCASSLVVQYQETQYFGPGTRLLVL.